These 9 T cell receptor beta chains originate from one sample sequenced in a study of monozygotic twins with inflammatory bowel disease. Following a re-call of the 5' RACE reads, TCRdb has one entry per CDR3 protein and lacks DNA. The sample holds about 380,000 distinct CDR3 sequences. The sequencing input was blood. These receptors came from a human donor with ulcerative colitis or Crohn's disease, or a healthy co-twin of an affected twin (not recorded which).

The chain uses TRBV24-1 and TRBJ2-2; TCRdb picks TRBD1, but there is no DNA to check that call. The germline V gene has CDR1 KGHDR and CDR2 SFDVKD. The CDR3 has 17 residues. The CDR3 sequence: CATSDLQGTGNTGELFF.

The genes are TRBV27 and TRBJ2-7; with no DNA, the TCRdb D assignment of TRBD1 cannot be verified. The CDR3 contains 18 residues. Germline V gene data show CDR1 as MNHEY and CDR2 as SMNVEV (reference sequence). CDR3: CASRTLRQGDRSSYEQYF.

The chain uses TRBV4-2 and TRBJ2-5. Germline V CDR1 and CDR2: LGHNA, YNFKEQ. The CDR3 contains 15 residues. The CDR3 protein is CASSPALVSQETQYF.

This chain connects TRBV7-2 to TRBJ2-5; absent DNA, TCRdb's TRBD1 call cannot be checked. This CDR3 is 15 amino acids long. CDR1 is SGHTA and CDR2 is FQGNSA in the germline V gene. The CDR3 loop is CASSLRRGRGETQYF.

The chain has TRBV3-1 and TRBJ2-2. Germline CDR1 LGHDT, CDR2 YNNKEL (reference sequence). The CDR3 runs 15 residues. The CDR3 region is CASSHNFPMPGELFF.

The CDR3 protein is CASSPTTGNGDEQYF. V gene TRBV18 combines with J gene TRBJ2-7; TCRdb designates TRBD1, a call that cannot be tested without DNA. This CDR3 spans 15 amino acids. Germline loops: CDR1 KGHSH, CDR2 LQKENI.

The rearrangement links TRBV12-3 or TRBV12-4 to TRBJ2-7; checking the TCRdb D call of TRBD1 is not possible without DNA. The CDR3 has 15 residues. CDR3 protein: CASRDRSRNSYEQYF.

The chain combines TRBV29-1 with TRBJ2-2; TCRdb's D call, TRBD2, is unchecked because there is no DNA. The CDR3 covers 14 residues. Germline V gene lookup returns CDR1 SQVTM and CDR2 ANQGSEA. The CDR3 sequence: CSVPGLVTTGELFF.

This rearrangement joins TRBV15 to TRBJ1-2; TCRdb proposes TRBD1, but this gene call is untestable without DNA. This CDR3 is 11 amino acids long. Germline CDR1 is LNHNV and CDR2 is YYDKDF (reference sequence). The chain's CDR3 is CATGGKGGYTF.